These 19 T cell receptor beta chains came from one sample sequenced in a study of T cell repertoires in cytomegalovirus infection. TCRdb independently ran MiXCR on the reads; one entry per CDR3 protein. The sample lists fewer than 300,000 distinct CDR3 sequences, roughly 23% occurring once. Sample: PBMCs. The receptors were sampled from a human donor in good health (CMV status not recorded). Some clones in this sample may be carry-over from other donors' samples.

The chain uses TRBV5-1 and TRBJ2-7; no firm D call. This CDR3 spans 14 amino acids. V lost 7 bases and J lost 1, with 15 bases in between. Germline-derived CDR1 and CDR2 are SGHRS and YFSETQ. CDR3 protein: CASRPGVGSYEQYF. CDR3 sequence (DNA): TGCGCCAGCCGTCCTGGGGTGGGGTCCTACGAGCAGTACTTC.

V is TRBV9 and J is TRBJ2-5; 13 bases align to TRBD2. The V gene end was trimmed by 4 bases and the J gene end by 4 bases; junction bases not matched to a gene: 7. The CDR3 has 16 residues. Germline V gene lookup returns CDR1 SGDLS and CDR2 YYNGEE. The CDR3 loop reads CASSTRTSGRGETQYF. As DNA, the CDR3 is TGTGCCAGCAGCACCCGGACTAGCGGGAGAGGAGAGACCCAGTACTTC. Full variable domain (missing parts from reference TRBV9 and TRBJ2-5): DSGVTQTPKHLITATGQRVTLRCSPRSGDLSVYWYQQSLDQGLQFLIQYYNGEERAKGNILERFSAQQFPDLHSELNLSSLELGDSALYFCASSTRTSGRGETQYFGPGTRLLVL.

This clonotype has only a few counts. The V gene is TRBV11-2, the J gene TRBJ2-3, with TRBD2 matching over 12 bases. CDR1 is SGHAT, CDR2 FQNNGV, per germline. After removal of 4 bases from V and 5 bases from J, the junction contained 10 bases not matched to a gene. This CDR3 comprises 17 residues. The CDR3 reads CASSYAQLAGGIDTQYF. The CDR3 DNA follows: TGTGCCAGCAGCTACGCACAACTAGCGGGAGGAATAGATACGCAGTATTTT.

The chain links TRBV5-1 to TRBJ2-7; a possible D gene is TRBD2 (5 bases). Germline assignment: CDR1 SGHRS and CDR2 YFSETQ. The CDR3 consists of 14 residues. Trimming left V 3 bases short and J 4 bases short, with 14 bases between. In DNA form, the CDR3 reads TGCGCCAGCAGCTCGGGAACTCCAGGTTACGAGCAGTACTTC. It specifies CASSSGTPGYEQYF.

Written as DNA, the CDR3 is TGTGCCAGCAGAGGGGGACAGGGGCTTGAGCAGTTCTTC. Translated: CASRGGQGLEQFF. This chain connects TRBV12-3 or TRBV12-4 to TRBJ2-1; 10 nucleotides match TRBD1. The CDR3 spans 13 residues. The J segment lost 9 bases and the V segment lost 6 bases, leaving 5 bases of the junction unmatched.

This rearrangement joins TRBV20-1 to TRBJ1-4; D is uncertain. CDR3 size: 14 residues. Germline V lookup: CDR1 DFQATT, CDR2 SNEGSKA (reference sequence). Deletions cut 5 bases from V and 0 bases from J, with 10 bases between. The CDR3 bases are TGCAGTGCTTACCACAGCGCAACTAATGAAAAACTGTTTTTT. Translating it yields CSAYHSATNEKLFF.

This clonotype was counted many times. V gene TRBV15 combines with J gene TRBJ1-5; the D is unclear. The CDR3 spans 16 residues. Germline CDR1 reads LNHNV; CDR2 reads YYDKDF (reference sequence). Trimming shortened V by 0 bases and J by 9 bases, and 18 bases separated the two germline ends. CDR3 residues: CATSREQPGVYRPQHF. Written as DNA, the CDR3 is TGTGCCACCAGCAGAGAACAACCCGGGGTATACAGGCCCCAGCATTTT.

This clonotype was seen a handful of times. This chain uses TRBV6-2 or TRBV6-3 with TRBJ2-2; 8 bases agree with TRBD2. Germline V gene data show CDR1 as MNHEY and CDR2 as SVGEGT. The CDR3 consists of 18 residues. The J segment lost 5 bases and the V segment lost 6 bases, leaving 17 bases of the junction unmatched. The CDR3 sequence: CASRTRPGGGEETGELFF. CDR3 nucleotides: TGTGCCAGCAGAACTAGGCCGGGGGGGGGTGAAGAAACCGGGGAGCTGTTTTTT.

J is TRBJ2-2 and V is TRBV5-4; D tentatively fits TRBD1 or TRBD2 (5 bases each). The CDR3 length is 15 residues. V lost 0 bases and J 5 bases, leaving 11 bases between the germline ends. The germline CDR1 and CDR2 sequences are SGHNT and YYREEE (reference sequence). CDR3 nucleotide sequence: TGTGCCAGCAGCTTGGCGGGACGGCCGACCGGGGAGCTGTTTTTT. Protein: CASSLAGRPTGELFF. Full variable domain (missing parts from reference TRBV5-4 and TRBJ2-2): ETGVTQSPTHLIKTRGQQVTLRCSSQSGHNTVSWYQQALGQGPQFIFQYYREEENGRGNFPPRFSGLQFPNYSSELNVNALELDDSALYLCASSLAGRPTGELFFGEGSRLTVL.

This clonotype was picked up a small number of times. The CDR3 sequence is CASRGQGYGANVLTF. CDR3 DNA: TGTGCCAGCAGAGGACAGGGATACGGGGCCAACGTCCTGACTTTC. This chain joins TRBV28 and TRBJ2-6, with 8 bases aligning to TRBD1. Germline values: CDR1 MDHEN, CDR2 SYDVKM. With 6 bases clipped from V and 4 bases from J, the junction kept 5 bases outside the gene matches. The CDR3 consists of 15 residues.

This clonotype has just a few counts. The rearrangement joins TRBV6-2 or TRBV6-3 to TRBJ2-4, with D tentatively TRBD1 or TRBD2 (5 bases each). This CDR3 is built from 13 residues. V lost 0 bases and J 15 bases, leaving 15 bases between the germline ends. Germline V gene lookup returns CDR1 MNHEY and CDR2 SVGEGT. The CDR3 here is CASSYSWDLKWYF. The CDR3 DNA reads as TGTGCCAGCAGTTACTCCTGGGACCTTAAATGGTACTTC.

The chain carries TRBV11-2 and TRBJ2-5; no reliable D call. Trimming shortened V by 4 bases and J by 5 bases, and 11 bases separated the two germline ends. The V gene's germline CDR1 is SGHAT and CDR2 FQNNGV. The CDR3 has 13 residues. The CDR3 here is CASSSLSRETQYF. CDR3 in DNA: TGTGCCAGCAGCTCCCTCTCCCGGGAGACCCAGTACTTC.

This clonotype was detected ten times or more. The rearrangement links TRBV28 to TRBJ1-1, with D tentatively TRBD1 (6 bases). CDR1 is MDHEN and CDR2 is SYDVKM in the germline V gene. This CDR3 contains 14 residues. Trimming pared 6 bases from V and 5 bases from J, leaving 16 bases between. CDR3 residues: CASRETGPGTEAFF. CDR3 sequence (DNA): TGTGCCAGCAGGGAGACAGGACCAGGAACTGAAGCTTTCTTT.

The genes are TRBV28 and TRBJ2-3; D could derive from TRBD1 or TRBD2 (6 bases each). Trimming took off 5 bases at V and 1 base at J, with 16 bases between the two ends. CDR3 length: 16 residues. Germline V gene lookup returns CDR1 MDHEN and CDR2 SYDVKM. CDR3 residues: CASSRGTPGGTDTQYF. DNA for the CDR3: TGTGCCAGCAGTCGCGGGACACCCGGGGGCACAGATACGCAGTATTTT. The variable domain in full, completed from reference TRBV28 and TRBJ2-3, reads DVKVTQSSRYLVKRTGEKVFLECVQDMDHENMFWYRQDPGLGLRLIYFSYDVKMKEKGDIPEGYSVSREKKERFSLILESASTNQTSMYLCASSRGTPGGTDTQYFGPGTRLTVL.

The V gene is TRBV29-1, the J gene TRBJ2-2; D not certain. This CDR3 comprises 14 residues. Germline CDR1 is SQVTM and CDR2 is ANQGSEA. V lost 1 base, J lost 2 bases, and 8 bases lay in between. CDR3: CSVEAAANTGELFF. CDR3 DNA: TGCAGCGTTGAAGCTGCAGCCAACACCGGGGAGCTGTTTTTT.

This rearrangement joins TRBV6-5 to TRBJ1-4; possible D gene TRBD1, 6 bases. V was pared by 5 bases and J by 8 bases, with 12 bases between. The CDR3 runs to 13 residues. Germline V gene data show CDR1 as MNHEY and CDR2 as SVGAGI. CDR3 region: CASSRGAAEKLFF. The CDR3 DNA reads TGTGCCAGCAGTCGGGGGGCGGCGGAAAAACTGTTTTTT.

The chain recombines TRBV11-2 with TRBJ1-6, with D uncertain. Trimming removed 5 bases at V and 5 bases at J, with 16 bases between. This CDR3 spans 16 amino acids. CDR1 is SGHAT, CDR2 FQNNGV, per germline. The CDR3 sequence: CASSDGRAPHNSPLHF. CDR3 bases: TGTGCCAGCAGCGACGGGAGGGCTCCACATAATTCACCCCTCCACTTT.

This clonotype was observed a few times. CDR3 sequence (DNA): TGTGCCAGCAGCTTACTAGCCAGGGCCACCGGGGAGCTGTTTTTT. Protein: CASSLLARATGELFF. The chain joins TRBV7-2 to TRBJ2-2; possibly TRBD1 or TRBD2 for D (5 bases each). There are 15 residues in the CDR3. V was pared by 2 bases and J by 4 bases, with 11 bases between. Germline values: CDR1 SGHTA, CDR2 FQGNSA. Together with reference TRBV7-2 and TRBJ2-2, the CDR3 gives the full variable domain: GAGVSQSPSNKVTEKGKDVELRCDPISGHTALYWYRQSLGQGLEFLIYFQGNSAPDKSGLPSDRFSAERTGGSVSTLTIQRTQQEDSAVYLCASSLLARATGELFFGEGSRLTVL.

This clonotype appeared a few times. The rearrangement uses TRBV7-6 and TRBJ1-1; no reliable D call. The length of the CDR3 is 10 residues. V was trimmed by 5 bases and J by 9 bases, leaving 7 bases between them. Germline V gene lookup returns CDR1 SGHVS and CDR2 FNYEAQ. The CDR3 DNA is TGTGCCAGCAGCCCCCAAAAAGCTTTCTTT. This encodes CASSPQKAFF.